This T cell receptor (beta chain) was profiled in a study of T cells in Graves' hyperthyroidism and ophthalmopathy. Study overall: Upon initial diagnosis and before any treatment, peripheral blood was collected.

RNA transcripts gave rise to amplified TCR beta CDR3 regions. The HTBI primer set was used in a first-round RT-PCR of the TCR CDR3. TCRdb fed the multiplex PCR reads into MiXCR, producing one record per CDR3 protein. In the table there are roughly 630,000 distinct CDR3 sequences, 15% to 18% of which are singletons. Patients aged 18 to 65 had newly diagnosed hyperthyroidism of under 2 months' duration. Uncontrolled infection, other autoimmune disease, pregnancy or lactation barred patients from enrollment. Overall study results and limits: Blood also carried most thyroid clonotypes expanded above 0.001.

V lost 5 bases to trimming and J lost 6 bases, with 22 bases between them. The CDR3 contains 17 residues. The V gene's germline CDR1 is SGHTA and CDR2 FQGNSA. This clonotype was seen ten or more times. The antigen remains undetermined. The sample taken for sequencing was blood. This chain connects TRBV7-2 to TRBJ2-2; TRBD2 might be the D (6 bases). This clonotype originated in a woman under 40 with Graves' hyperthyroidism. DNA for the CDR3: TGTGCCAGCAGCCTCAATGGTGGAGGGCAACTTCCCGGGGAGCTGTTTTTT. The encoded protein is CASSLNGGGQLPGELFF.